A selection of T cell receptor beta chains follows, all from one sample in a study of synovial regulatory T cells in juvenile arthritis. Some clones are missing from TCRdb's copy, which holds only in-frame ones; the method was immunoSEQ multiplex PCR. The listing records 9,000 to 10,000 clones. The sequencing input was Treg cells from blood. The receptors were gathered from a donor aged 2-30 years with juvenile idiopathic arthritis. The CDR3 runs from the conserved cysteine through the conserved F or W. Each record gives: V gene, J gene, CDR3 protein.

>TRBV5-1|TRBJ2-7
CASSLSGMSPNEQYF
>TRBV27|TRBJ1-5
CASSPRTGGNQPQHF
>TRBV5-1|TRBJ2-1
CASSFVAGGGEFF
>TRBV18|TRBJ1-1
CASSPPWAGADEAFF
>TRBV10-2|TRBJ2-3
CASSYRDYITDTQYF
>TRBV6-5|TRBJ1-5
CASSETNQPQHF
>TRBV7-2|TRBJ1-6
CATPSGTGNSPLHF
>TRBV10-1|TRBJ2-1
CASSEVIGRKGNEQFF
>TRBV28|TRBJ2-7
CASTAGLAGSYEQYF
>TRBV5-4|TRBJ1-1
CASSLRQQGGTEAFF
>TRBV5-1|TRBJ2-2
CASSGGRSSNTGELFF
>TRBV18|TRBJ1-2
CASSPPNYGYTF
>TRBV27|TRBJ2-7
CASRGPGFGYEQYF
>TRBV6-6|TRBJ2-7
CASSYGALSSYEQYF
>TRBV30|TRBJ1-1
CAWSVRGGTEAFF
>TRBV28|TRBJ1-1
CASRIGGYGTEAFF
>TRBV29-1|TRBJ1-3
CSVETGWSGNTIYF
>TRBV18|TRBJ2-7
CASSPGQTYEQYF
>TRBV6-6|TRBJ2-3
CASSYRAGVGTDTQYF
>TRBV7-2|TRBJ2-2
CASSWRTGAGELFF
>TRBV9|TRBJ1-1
CASSSNPQTEAFF
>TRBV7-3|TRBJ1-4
CASSLIAGTNEKLFF
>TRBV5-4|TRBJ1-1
CASSLEAGNTEAFF
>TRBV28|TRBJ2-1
CASSLGGIGNNEQFF
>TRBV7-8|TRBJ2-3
CASSLTSGGAVDTQYF
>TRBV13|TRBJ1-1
CASSPPLRGWGNTEAFF